This TCR beta chain was observed in a study of PD-1 blockade in classical Hodgkin lymphoma. Findings of the study overall: CD4+ but not CD8+ TCR diversity rose significantly by C4D1.

Germline assignment: CDR1 LNHDA and CDR2 SQIVND (reference sequence). V was trimmed by 4 bases and J by 11 bases, leaving 17 bases between them. This CDR3 is 13 amino acids long. TCRdb's table, derived via immunoSEQ multiplex PCR, lists solely in-frame clones and lacks some. The sample carries 25,000 to 30,000 clones, 85% to 90% recorded once. Each patient experienced a relapse that followed autologous stem cell transplantation, and brentuximab vedotin exposure varied. The study isolated CD8+ T cells from thawed PBMCs by magnetic negative selection. This clone was counted a few times. Its target is unknown.

V is TRBV19 and J is TRBJ1-1; maybe TRBD1 (5 bases). The sequencing used CD8+ T cells from blood, collected at baseline. The source is a human donor with classical Hodgkin lymphoma. The CDR3 sequence is CASSSRDRREAFF. The DNA of the CDR3 is TGTGCCAGTAGTAGCCGGGACCGACGAGAGGCTTTCTTT.